This T cell receptor (beta chain) stems from a study of T cell responses to AZD1222 COVID-19 vaccine. Assay: immunoSEQ multiplex PCR; the TCRdb copy retains only in-frame clones and omits some. Among some 92,000 clones listed, around 93% were seen once. V was shortened by 0 bases and J by 3 bases, with 11 bases between the two germline ends. Germline V gene lookup returns CDR1 SGHKS and CDR2 YYEKEE (reference sequence). The CDR3 runs 15 residues. This clone appeared a single time. This sample comprised peripheral blood, obtained on day 0 of AZD1222 vaccination. The sequence came from an adult in good health. The chain is built from TRBV5-5 and TRBJ2-3; no clear D. In DNA, the CDR3 is TGTGCCAGCAGCTTGGGTGCTAGACGAACAGATACGCAGTATTTT. Translating gives CASSLGARRTDTQYF.